This T cell receptor beta chain was recovered during a study of blood T cell repertoires in COVID-19. Study background: Samples taken during acute and convalescent COVID-19 were collected in the United States, Italy and Spain.

This CDR3 region has 15 residues. CDR1 LGHNA and CDR2 YSLEER come from the germline V gene. With 4 bases clipped from V and 3 bases from J, the junction kept 5 bases outside the gene matches. Ages ranged from about 18 to 100 years, with residence in 24 US areas. Researchers sorted participants into cohorts using their self-reported clinical history. Libraries were prepared by immunoSEQ multiplex PCR; TCRdb keeps only in-frame clonotypes and omits some of them. The table includes 400,000 to 550,000 clones, roughly 87% detected once. Sequenced input: PBMCs or T cells enriched from blood (not recorded which). This clonotype originated in a woman under 30 with acute COVID-19. J is TRBJ1-3 and V is TRBV4-3, with TRBD1 identical over 8 bases. DNA for the CDR3: TGCGCCAGCAGCCCGAACAGGGGGTATGGAAACACCATATATTTT. Its protein is CASSPNRGYGNTIYF.